These 18 T cell receptor beta chains were sequenced from one sample in a study of blood T cell repertoires in COVID-19 (dated by TCRdb to 2018 to 2021). Library prep was done by the immunoSEQ multiplex PCR assay. This immuneACCESS table, as held by TCRdb, lists in-frame sequences with V and J called but not all clones. Of the missing ones, under half trace to an unresolved V gene in checked studies; the others have no known cause. A total of more than 150,000 clones appear in this sample, nearly 90% of them only once. Less than 0.7% of the sample is in the top ten clones. The sequenced sample was peripheral blood. These receptors were taken from a man aged 50 to 60 with acute or convalescent COVID-19.

V usage is TRBV28 and J usage is TRBJ2-1; 8 bases match TRBD2. This CDR3 contains 12 residues. Germline V gene lookup returns CDR1 MDHEN and CDR2 SYDVKM. After removal of 6 bases from V and 12 bases from J, the junction contained 7 bases not matched to a gene. The chain's CDR3 is CASRGLALGQFF. In DNA form, the CDR3 reads TGTGCCAGCAGAGGACTAGCTTTAGGGCAGTTCTTC. Filled out from reference TRBV28 and TRBJ2-1, the complete variable domain reads DVKVTQSSRYLVKRTGEKVFLECVQDMDHENMFWYRQDPGLGLRLIYFSYDVKMKEKGDIPEGYSVSREKKERFSLILESASTNQTSMYLCASRGLALGQFFGPGTRLTVL.

V gene TRBV6-6 combines with J gene TRBJ1-1; D gene ambiguous. Germline V gene sequence: CDR1 MNHNY, CDR2 SVGAGI (reference sequence). Between the trimmed V and J ends, which lost 5 bases and 8 bases, there was a span of 6 bases. The CDR3 runs to 10 residues. The CDR3 here is CASSGQEAFF. The CDR3, as DNA: TGTGCCAGCAGTGGGCAAGAAGCTTTCTTT.

V usage is TRBV5-4 and J usage is TRBJ1-2; D remains unclear. The germline CDR1 and CDR2 sequences are SGHNT and YYREEE (reference sequence). The CDR3 runs 14 residues. Trimming pared 6 bases from V and 0 bases from J, leaving 12 bases between. The CDR3 nucleotides are TGTGCCAGCATGAGTTTCCGGTCTAACTATGGCTACACCTTC. Protein product: CASMSFRSNYGYTF.

This chain uses TRBV9 with TRBJ2-3; 7 nucleotides line up with TRBD1. J lost 5 bases, V lost 1 base, and 7 bases had no gene match. Germline V gives CDR1 SGDLS, CDR2 YYNGEE. CDR3 length: 15 residues. The CDR3 reads CASSVMTGFGDTQYF. The CDR3 DNA sequence: TGTGCCAGCAGCGTAATGACAGGGTTTGGAGATACGCAGTATTTT.

The chain has TRBV5-4 and TRBJ2-2; 7 nucleotides match TRBD1. CDR1 is SGHNT, CDR2 YYREEE, per germline (reference sequence). The length of the CDR3 is 15 residues. Trimming took 1 base from V and 5 from J; bases not matched to a gene: 5. The CDR3 DNA follows: TGTGCCAGCAGCTTGTTAGGGGGCGATACCGGGGAGCTGTTTTTT. Encoded protein: CASSLLGGDTGELFF.

V gene TRBV19 combines with J gene TRBJ2-5; TRBD1 matches 8 bases. The V segment lost 5 bases and the J segment 5 bases; nucleotides outside the gene matches: 10. The CDR3 totals 15 residues. The germline V gene has CDR1 LNHDA and CDR2 SQIVND (reference sequence). CDR3 sequence (DNA): TGTGCCAGTAGTTACAGGACAGGGTTTGGGGAGACCCAGTACTTC. It yields the protein CASSYRTGFGETQYF.

The gene calls are TRBV2 and TRBJ2-1; 14 positions agree with TRBD2. The CDR3 loop spans 16 amino acids. V shed 6 bases, J shed 8 bases, and the junction held 9 bases outside the gene matches. Germline V gives CDR1 SNHLY, CDR2 FYNNEI. The CDR3 is CASSGRLAGGIHEQFF. As DNA, the CDR3 is TGTGCCAGCAGCGGTCGACTAGCGGGAGGGATCCATGAGCAGTTCTTC.

CDR3 DNA sequence: TGCAGCGGGACAGGGGGGAATGAAAAACTGTTTTTT. This encodes CSGTGGNEKLFF. The chain uses TRBV29-1 and TRBJ1-4; 10 bases match TRBD1. CDR3 length equals 12 residues. CDR1 and CDR2 (germline): SQVTM, ANQGSEA. J lost 5 bases, V lost 7 bases, and 1 base had no gene match.

The genes are TRBV5-4 and TRBJ2-3; possible D gene TRBD2, 6 bases. V was clipped by 4 bases and J by 3 bases, with 18 bases between them. Germline V lookup: CDR1 SGHNT, CDR2 YYREEE (reference sequence). The CDR3 is made up of 16 amino acids. The CDR3 loop reads CASSMKREMVTDTQYF. For the CDR3, the DNA is TGTGCCAGCAGCATGAAACGGGAGATGGTGACAGATACGCAGTATTTT.

This chain links TRBV27 with TRBJ1-3; 8 nucleotides match TRBD1. This CDR3 comprises 14 residues. Germline loops: CDR1 MNHEY, CDR2 SMNVEV (reference sequence). After removal of 5 bases from V and 4 bases from J, the junction contained 4 bases not matched to a gene. CDR3 loop: CASSQGARGNTIYF. The CDR3 DNA sequence: TGTGCCAGCAGTCAGGGGGCGCGAGGAAACACCATATATTTT.

J is TRBJ2-5 and V is TRBV7-2, with D perhaps matching TRBD2 (7 bases). The CDR3 has 16 amino acids. Germline V gene sequence: CDR1 SGHTA, CDR2 FQGNSA. Trimming took off 0 bases at V and 5 bases at J, with 16 bases between the two ends. The CDR3 loop reads CASSLAPVGGGETQYF. In nucleotides, the CDR3 is TGTGCCAGCAGCTTAGCCCCAGTGGGAGGGGGGGAGACCCAGTACTTC.

The rearrangement links TRBV27 to TRBJ1-2, with 9 bases aligning to TRBD1. The CDR3 totals 15 residues. Per germline, CDR1 MNHEY and CDR2 SMNVEV (reference sequence). J was trimmed by 2 bases and V by 5 bases; bases with no gene match: 6. CDR3 region: CASSPRTGVNYGYTF. For the CDR3, the DNA is TGTGCCAGCAGTCCGAGGACAGGGGTGAACTATGGCTACACCTTC.

The chain carries TRBV7-9 and TRBJ2-3; no clear D. The CDR3 has 12 residues. V lost 7 bases, J lost 3 bases, and 8 bases lay in between. CDR1 and CDR2 (germline): SEHNR, FQNEAQ (reference sequence). CDR3 residues: CASTTNTDTQYF. The CDR3 DNA reads TGTGCCAGCACCACCAATACAGATACGCAGTATTTT. The entire variable domain, with the rest obtained from reference TRBV7-9 and TRBJ2-3, is as follows: DTGVSQNPRHKITKRGQNVTFRCDPISEHNRLYWYRQTLGQGPEFLTYFQNEAQLEKSRLLSDRFSAERPKGSFSTLEIQRTEQGDSAMYLCASTTNTDTQYFGPGTRLTVL.

DNA for the CDR3: TGTGCCACCCAGGGGGGAGGTCGCACAGATACGCAGTATTTT. Translated, it gives CATQGGGRTDTQYF. This chain uses TRBV15 with TRBJ2-3; the D gene is possibly TRBD1 (7 bases). Germline V gene sequence: CDR1 LNHNV, CDR2 YYDKDF (reference sequence). V was pared by 8 bases and J by 1 base, with 13 bases between. This CDR3 is 14 amino acids long.

CDR3 amino acids: CASSGVGRSEAFF. CDR3 coding DNA: TGTGCCAGCAGCGGGGTCGGGAGGTCTGAAGCTTTCTTT. The gene calls are TRBV9 and TRBJ1-1, with D unclear. Trimming took off 3 bases at V and 6 bases at J, with 12 bases between the two ends. This CDR3 has 13 amino acids. Looked up from germline, CDR1 is SGDLS and CDR2 is YYNGEE. The complete variable domain, with remaining parts taken from reference TRBV9 and TRBJ1-1, reads DSGVTQTPKHLITATGQRVTLRCSPRSGDLSVYWYQQSLDQGLQFLIQYYNGEERAKGNILERFSAQQFPDLHSELNLSSLELGDSALYFCASSGVGRSEAFFGQGTRLTVV.

This sequence joins TRBV4-3 and TRBJ1-4; 9 nucleotides agree with TRBD1. Germline CDR1 reads LGHNA; CDR2 reads YSLEER. The CDR3 is made up of 15 amino acids. V was pared by 3 bases and J by 4 bases, with 3 bases of the junction left unmatched. Here the CDR3 reads CASSHGDRVNEKLFF. CDR3 DNA sequence: TGCGCCAGCAGCCACGGGGACAGGGTTAATGAAAAACTGTTTTTT.

The CDR3 sequence is CASSYDSTGVGEKLFF. DNA of the CDR3: TGTGCCAGCAGTTACGATTCAACAGGGGTCGGCGAAAAACTGTTTTTT. The rearrangement links TRBV6-5 to TRBJ1-4; 7 bases agree with TRBD1. The CDR3 has 16 amino acids. CDR1 is MNHEY, CDR2 SVGAGI, per germline. With 2 bases clipped from V and 8 bases from J, the junction kept 11 bases outside the gene matches.

The rearrangement links TRBV7-2 to TRBJ1-5; D uncertain. The length of the CDR3 is 15 residues. The V end lost 1 base, the J end lost 6 bases, and 13 bases lay between the germline ends. Germline V gives CDR1 SGHTA, CDR2 FQGNSA. The CDR3 sequence is CASSLGGLGTQPQHF. DNA for the CDR3: TGTGCCAGCAGCTTAGGAGGGCTGGGTACTCAGCCCCAGCATTTT.